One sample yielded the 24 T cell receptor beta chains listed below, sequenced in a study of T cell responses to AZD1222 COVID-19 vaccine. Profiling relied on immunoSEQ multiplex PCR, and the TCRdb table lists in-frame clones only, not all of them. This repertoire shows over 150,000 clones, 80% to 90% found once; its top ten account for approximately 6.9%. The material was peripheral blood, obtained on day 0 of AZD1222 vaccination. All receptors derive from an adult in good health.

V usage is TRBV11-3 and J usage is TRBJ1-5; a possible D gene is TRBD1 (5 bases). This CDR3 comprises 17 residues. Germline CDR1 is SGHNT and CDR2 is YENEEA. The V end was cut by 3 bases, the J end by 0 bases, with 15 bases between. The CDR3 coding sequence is TGTGCCAGCAGCTTCACTTGGGGCAGGGCTAGCAATCAGCCCCAGCATTTT. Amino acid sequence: CASSFTWGRASNQPQHF. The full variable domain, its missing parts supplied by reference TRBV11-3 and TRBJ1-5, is EAGVVQSPRYKIIEKKQPVAFWCNPISGHNTLYWYLQNLGQGPELLIRYENEEAVDDSQLPKDRFSAERLKGVDSTLKIQPAELGDSAVYLCASSFTWGRASNQPQHFGDGTRLSIL.

Here the CDR3 reads CASSPTGGAGEQYV. The CDR3 region has the DNA TGTGCCAGCTCTCCAACAGGGGGCGCAGGCGAGCAGTACGTC. This sequence joins TRBV18 and TRBJ2-7; 9 bases are a match to TRBD1. The J segment lost 6 bases and the V segment lost 6 bases, leaving 9 bases of the junction unmatched. Germline values: CDR1 KGHSH, CDR2 LQKENI. CDR3 length: 14 residues.

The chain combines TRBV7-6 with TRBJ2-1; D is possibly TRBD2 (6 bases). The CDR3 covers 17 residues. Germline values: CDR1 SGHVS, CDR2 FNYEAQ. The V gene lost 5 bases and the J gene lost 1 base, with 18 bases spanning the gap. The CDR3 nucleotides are TGTGCCAGCAGCCCCCGGCTGGTCGGGGGTTCCTACAATGAGCAGTTCTTC. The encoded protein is CASSPRLVGGSYNEQFF.

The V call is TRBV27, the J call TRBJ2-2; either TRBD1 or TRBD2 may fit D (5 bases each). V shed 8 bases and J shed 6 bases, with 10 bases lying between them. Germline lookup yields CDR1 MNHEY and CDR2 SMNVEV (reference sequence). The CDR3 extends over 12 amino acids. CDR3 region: CASSRGSGELFF. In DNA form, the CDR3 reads TGTGCCAGCTCGAGGGGTTCCGGGGAGCTGTTTTTT.

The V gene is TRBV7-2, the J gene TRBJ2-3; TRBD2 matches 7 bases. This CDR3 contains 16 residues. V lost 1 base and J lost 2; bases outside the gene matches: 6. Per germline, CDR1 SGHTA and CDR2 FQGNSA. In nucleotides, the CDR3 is TGTGCCAGCAGCTTAGTGGCTAGCGGAACCACAGATACGCAGTATTTT. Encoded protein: CASSLVASGTTDTQYF. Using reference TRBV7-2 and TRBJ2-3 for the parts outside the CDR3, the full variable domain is GAGVSQSPSNKVTEKGKDVELRCDPISGHTALYWYRQSLGQGLEFLIYFQGNSAPDKSGLPSDRFSAERTGGSVSTLTIQRTQQEDSAVYLCASSLVASGTTDTQYFGPGTRLTVL.

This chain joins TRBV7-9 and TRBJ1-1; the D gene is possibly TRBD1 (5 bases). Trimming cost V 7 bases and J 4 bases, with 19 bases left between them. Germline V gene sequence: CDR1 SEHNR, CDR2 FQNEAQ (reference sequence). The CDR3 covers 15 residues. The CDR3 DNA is TGTGCCAGCACCCCTGCCGGGGGTGGAGGCACTGAAGCTTTCTTT. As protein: CASTPAGGGGTEAFF.

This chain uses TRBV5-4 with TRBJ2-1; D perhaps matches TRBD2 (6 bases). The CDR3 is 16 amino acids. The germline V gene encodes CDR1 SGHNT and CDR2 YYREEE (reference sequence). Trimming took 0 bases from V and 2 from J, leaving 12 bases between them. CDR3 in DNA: TGTGCCAGCAGCTTGGCCGAGGCGGGGACCTACAATGAGCAGTTCTTC. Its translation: CASSLAEAGTYNEQFF.

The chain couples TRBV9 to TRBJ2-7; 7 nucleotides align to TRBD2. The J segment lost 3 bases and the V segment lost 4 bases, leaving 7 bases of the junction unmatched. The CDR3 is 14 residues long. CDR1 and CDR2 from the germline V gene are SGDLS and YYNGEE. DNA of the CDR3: TGTGCCAGCAGCCCTCGGACTAGTCACTACGAGCAGTACTTC. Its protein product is CASSPRTSHYEQYF. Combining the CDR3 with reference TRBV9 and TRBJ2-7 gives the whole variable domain DSGVTQTPKHLITATGQRVTLRCSPRSGDLSVYWYQQSLDQGLQFLIQYYNGEERAKGNILERFSAQQFPDLHSELNLSSLELGDSALYFCASSPRTSHYEQYFGPGTRLTVT.

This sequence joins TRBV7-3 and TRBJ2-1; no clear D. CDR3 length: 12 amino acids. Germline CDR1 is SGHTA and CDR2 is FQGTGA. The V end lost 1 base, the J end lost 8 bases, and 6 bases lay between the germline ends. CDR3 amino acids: CASSLKGDEQFF. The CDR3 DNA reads TGTGCCAGCAGCTTAAAGGGCGATGAGCAGTTCTTC.

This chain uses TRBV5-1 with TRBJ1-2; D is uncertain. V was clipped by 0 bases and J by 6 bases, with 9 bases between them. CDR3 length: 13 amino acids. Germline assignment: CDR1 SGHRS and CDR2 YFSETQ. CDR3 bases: TGCGCCAGCAGCTTGGGGGTCCGCGATGGCTACACCTTC. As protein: CASSLGVRDGYTF. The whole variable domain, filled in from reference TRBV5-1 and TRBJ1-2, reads KAGVTQTPRYLIKTRGQQVTLSCSPISGHRSVSWYQQTPGQGLQFLFEYFSETQRNKGNFPGRFSGRQFSNSRSEMNVSTLELGDSALYLCASSLGVRDGYTFGSGTRLTVV.

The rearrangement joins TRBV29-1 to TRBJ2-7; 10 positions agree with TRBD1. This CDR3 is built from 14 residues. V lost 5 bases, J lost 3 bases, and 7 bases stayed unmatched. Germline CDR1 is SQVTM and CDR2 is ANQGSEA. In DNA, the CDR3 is TGCAGCGTTTCCGGGACAGGGGCCCTCTACGAGCAGTACTTC. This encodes CSVSGTGALYEQYF.

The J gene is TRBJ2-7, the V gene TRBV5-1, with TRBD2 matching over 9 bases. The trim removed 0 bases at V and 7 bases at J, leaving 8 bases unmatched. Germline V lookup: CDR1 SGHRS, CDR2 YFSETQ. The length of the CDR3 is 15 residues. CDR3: CASSLDSSGVGEQYF. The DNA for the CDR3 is TGCGCCAGCAGCTTGGATTCTAGCGGGGTGGGAGAGCAGTACTTC.

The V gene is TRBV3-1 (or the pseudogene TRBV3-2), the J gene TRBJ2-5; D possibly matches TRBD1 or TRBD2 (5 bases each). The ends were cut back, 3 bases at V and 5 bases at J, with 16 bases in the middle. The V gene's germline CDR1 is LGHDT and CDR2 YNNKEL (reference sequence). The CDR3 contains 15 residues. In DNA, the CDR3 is TGTGCCAGCAGCCAGATGAGCCTTGAGGGGGAGACCCAGTACTTC. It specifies CASSQMSLEGETQYF.

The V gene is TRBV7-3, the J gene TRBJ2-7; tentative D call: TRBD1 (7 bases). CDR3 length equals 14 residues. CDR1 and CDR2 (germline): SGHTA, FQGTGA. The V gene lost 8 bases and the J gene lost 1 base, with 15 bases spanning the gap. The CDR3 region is CASSGDRESYEQYF. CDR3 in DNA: TGTGCCAGCTCGGGGGACAGAGAATCCTACGAGCAGTACTTC.

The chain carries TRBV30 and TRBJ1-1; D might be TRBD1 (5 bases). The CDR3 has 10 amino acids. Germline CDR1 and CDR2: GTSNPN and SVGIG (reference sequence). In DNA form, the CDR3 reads TGTGTGGGGGGGGGCACTGAAGCTTTCTTT. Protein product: CVGGGTEAFF.

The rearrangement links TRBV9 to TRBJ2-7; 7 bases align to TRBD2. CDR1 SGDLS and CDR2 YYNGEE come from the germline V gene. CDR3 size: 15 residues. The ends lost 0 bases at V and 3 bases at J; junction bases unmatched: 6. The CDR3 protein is CASSVESGEFYEQYF. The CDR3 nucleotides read TGTGCCAGCAGCGTAGAAAGCGGGGAGTTCTACGAGCAGTACTTC.

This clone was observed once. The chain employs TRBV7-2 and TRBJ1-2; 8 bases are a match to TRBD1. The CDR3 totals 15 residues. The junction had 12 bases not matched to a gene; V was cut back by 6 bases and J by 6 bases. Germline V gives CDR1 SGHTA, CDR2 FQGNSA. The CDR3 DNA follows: TGTGCCAGCAGAGTGAGGGGGACAGGCCCGAATGGCTACACCTTC. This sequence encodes CASRVRGTGPNGYTF. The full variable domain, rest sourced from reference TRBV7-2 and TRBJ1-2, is GAGVSQSPSNKVTEKGKDVELRCDPISGHTALYWYRQSLGQGLEFLIYFQGNSAPDKSGLPSDRFSAERTGGSVSTLTIQRTQQEDSAVYLCASRVRGTGPNGYTFGSGTRLTVV.

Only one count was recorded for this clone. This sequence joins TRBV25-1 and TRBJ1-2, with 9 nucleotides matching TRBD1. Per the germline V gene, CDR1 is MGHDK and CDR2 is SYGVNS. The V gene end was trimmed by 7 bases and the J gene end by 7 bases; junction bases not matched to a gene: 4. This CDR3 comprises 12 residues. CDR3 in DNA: TGTGCCAGCACCCGGGACAGGGCTGGCTACACCTTC. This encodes CASTRDRAGYTF.

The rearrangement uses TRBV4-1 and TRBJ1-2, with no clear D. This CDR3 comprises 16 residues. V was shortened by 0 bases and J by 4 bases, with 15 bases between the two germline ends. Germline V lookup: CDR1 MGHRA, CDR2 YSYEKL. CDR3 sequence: CASSQDDTVAPYGYTF. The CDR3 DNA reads TGCGCCAGCAGCCAAGACGATACGGTGGCACCCTATGGCTACACCTTC.

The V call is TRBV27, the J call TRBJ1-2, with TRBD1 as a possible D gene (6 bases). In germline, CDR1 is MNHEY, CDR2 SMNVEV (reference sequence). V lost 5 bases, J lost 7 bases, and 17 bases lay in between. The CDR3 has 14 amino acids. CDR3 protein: CASSPRGGASGYTF. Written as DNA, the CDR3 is TGTGCCAGCAGTCCCCGTGGGGGGGCGTCTGGCTACACCTTC.

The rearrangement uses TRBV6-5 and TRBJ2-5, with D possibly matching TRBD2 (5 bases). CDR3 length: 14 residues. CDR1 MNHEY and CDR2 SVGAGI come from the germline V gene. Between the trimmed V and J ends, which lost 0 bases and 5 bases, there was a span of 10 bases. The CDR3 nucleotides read TGTGCCAGCAGTTACTCGAGGGCGCCGGAGACCCAGTACTTC. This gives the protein CASSYSRAPETQYF.

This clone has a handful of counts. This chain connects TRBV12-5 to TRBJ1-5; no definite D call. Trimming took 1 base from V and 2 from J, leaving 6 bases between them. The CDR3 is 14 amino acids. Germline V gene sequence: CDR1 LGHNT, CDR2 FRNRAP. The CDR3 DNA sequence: TGTGCTAGTGGTTTGGGGGCTGGCAATCAGCCCCAGCATTTT. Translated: CASGLGAGNQPQHF.

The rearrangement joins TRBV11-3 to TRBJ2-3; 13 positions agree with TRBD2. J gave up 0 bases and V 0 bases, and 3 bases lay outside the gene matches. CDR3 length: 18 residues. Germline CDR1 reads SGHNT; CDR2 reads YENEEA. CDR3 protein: CASSLDRLAGGSTDTQYF. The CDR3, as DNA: TGTGCCAGCAGCTTAGATCGACTAGCGGGGGGAAGCACAGATACGCAGTATTTT.

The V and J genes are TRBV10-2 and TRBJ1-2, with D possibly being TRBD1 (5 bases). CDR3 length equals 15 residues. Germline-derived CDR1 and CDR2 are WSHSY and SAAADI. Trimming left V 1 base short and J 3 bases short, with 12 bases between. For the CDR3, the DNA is TGCGCCAGCAGTGAGTGGCAGGGAGGTTACTATGGCTACACCTTC. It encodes CASSEWQGGYYGYTF.